This TCR beta chain derives from a study of blood T cell repertoires in COVID-19. Study-level information: Sample material is recorded as cDNA or gDNA derived from T cells, B-cell-depleted T cells, or PBMCs.

Individuals aged about 18 to 90 years were recruited from approximately 24 US areas. Participants' own reports of clinical history determined their cohort assignment. As processed by the authors: The authors estimated nucleated cell counts from reference gene primer amplification. The protocol was immunoSEQ multiplex PCR, while the TCRdb copy is restricted to in-frame clones and leaves out a portion. D and trimming were read from the DNA, whereas the V and J calls and clone size are those reported in that table. The table records about 210,000 clones, 80% of them present only once. Per the germline V gene, CDR1 is SGDLS and CDR2 is YYNGEE. This CDR3 comprises 16 residues. With V trimmed by 4 bases and J by 1 base, 6 bases remained unmatched.

The receptor's source is a man aged 25-40 years with acute COVID-19. The rearrangement joins TRBV9 to TRBJ1-4; 8 bases line up with TRBD1. Sequenced input: PBMCs or T cells enriched from blood (not recorded which). The DNA of the CDR3 is TGTGCCAGCAGCCCTGGGACAGGTGGAACTAATGAAAAACTGTTTTTT. Protein: CASSPGTGGTNEKLFF.